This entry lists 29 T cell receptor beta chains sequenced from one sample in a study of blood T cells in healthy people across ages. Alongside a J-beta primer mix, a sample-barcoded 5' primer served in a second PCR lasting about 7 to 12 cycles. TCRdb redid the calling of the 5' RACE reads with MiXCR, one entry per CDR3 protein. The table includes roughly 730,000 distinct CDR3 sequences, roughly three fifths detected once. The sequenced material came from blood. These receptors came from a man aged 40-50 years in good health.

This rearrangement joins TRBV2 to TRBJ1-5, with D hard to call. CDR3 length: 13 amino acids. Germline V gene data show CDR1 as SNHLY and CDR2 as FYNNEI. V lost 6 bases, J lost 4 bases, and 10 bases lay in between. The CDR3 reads CASRPEVNQPQHF. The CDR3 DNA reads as TGTGCCAGCAGGCCCGAAGTTAATCAGCCCCAGCATTTT.

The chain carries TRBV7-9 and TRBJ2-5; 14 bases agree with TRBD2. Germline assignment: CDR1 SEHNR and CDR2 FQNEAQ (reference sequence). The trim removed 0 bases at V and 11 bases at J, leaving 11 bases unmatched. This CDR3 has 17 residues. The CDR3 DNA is TGTGCCAGCAGCTTAGCTAGACTAGCGGGAGGGATCAAGGAGCAGTACTTC. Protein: CASSLARLAGGIKEQYF.

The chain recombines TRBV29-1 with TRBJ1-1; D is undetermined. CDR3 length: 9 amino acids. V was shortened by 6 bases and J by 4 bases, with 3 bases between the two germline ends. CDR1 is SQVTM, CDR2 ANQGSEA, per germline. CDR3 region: CSVGTEAFF. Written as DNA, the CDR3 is TGCAGCGTGGGCACTGAAGCTTTCTTT.

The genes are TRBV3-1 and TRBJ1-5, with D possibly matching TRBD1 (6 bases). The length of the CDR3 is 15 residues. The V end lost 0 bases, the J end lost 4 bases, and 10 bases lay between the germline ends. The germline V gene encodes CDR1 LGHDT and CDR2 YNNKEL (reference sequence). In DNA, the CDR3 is TGTGCCAGCAGCCAAGAAGTAGGGGGAAATCAGCCCCAGCATTTT. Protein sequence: CASSQEVGGNQPQHF.

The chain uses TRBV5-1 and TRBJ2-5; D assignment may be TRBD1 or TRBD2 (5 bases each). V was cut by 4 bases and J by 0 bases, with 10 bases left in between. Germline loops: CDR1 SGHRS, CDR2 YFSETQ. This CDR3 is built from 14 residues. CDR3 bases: TGCGCCAGCAGCGAGGGACGGTACCAAGAGACCCAGTACTTC. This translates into CASSEGRYQETQYF. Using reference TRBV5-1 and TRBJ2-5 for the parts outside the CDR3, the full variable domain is KAGVTQTPRYLIKTRGQQVTLSCSPISGHRSVSWYQQTPGQGLQFLFEYFSETQRNKGNFPGRFSGRQFSNSRSEMNVSTLELGDSALYLCASSEGRYQETQYFGPGTRLLVL.

CDR3 in amino acids: CASSPWVDSNSNQPQHF. The CDR3 bases are TGTGCCAGCAGTCCCTGGGTAGACAGCAATAGCAATCAGCCCCAGCATTTT. The V gene is TRBV27, the J gene TRBJ1-5; TRBD1 is a possible D gene (5 bases). The CDR3 is 17 residues long. V dropped 5 bases and J dropped 0 bases, with 17 bases sitting between them. The germline V gene encodes CDR1 MNHEY and CDR2 SMNVEV (reference sequence).

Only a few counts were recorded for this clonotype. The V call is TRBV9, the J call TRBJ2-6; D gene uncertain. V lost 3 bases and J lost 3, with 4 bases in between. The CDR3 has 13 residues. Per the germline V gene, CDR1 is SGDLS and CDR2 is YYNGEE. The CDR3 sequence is CASSGGGANVLTF. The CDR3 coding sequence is TGTGCCAGCAGCGGAGGTGGGGCCAACGTCCTGACTTTC.

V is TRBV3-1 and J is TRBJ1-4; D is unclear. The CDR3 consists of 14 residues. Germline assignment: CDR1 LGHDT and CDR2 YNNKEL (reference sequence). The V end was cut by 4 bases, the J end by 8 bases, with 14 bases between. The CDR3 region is CASSRDNSGEKLFF. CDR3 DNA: TGTGCCAGCAGCCGGGATAATTCCGGGGAAAAACTGTTTTTT. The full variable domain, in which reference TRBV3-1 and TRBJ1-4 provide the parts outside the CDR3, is DTAVSQTPKYLVTQMGNDKSIKCEQNLGHDTMYWYKQDSKKFLKIMFSYNNKELIINETVPNRFSPKSPDKAHLNLHINSLELGDSAVYFCASSRDNSGEKLFFGSGTQLSVL.

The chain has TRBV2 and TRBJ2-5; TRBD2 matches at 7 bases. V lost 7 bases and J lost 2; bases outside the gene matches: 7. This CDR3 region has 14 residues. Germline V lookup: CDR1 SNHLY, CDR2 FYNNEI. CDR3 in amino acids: CASNLWGGQETQYF. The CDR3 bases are TGTGCCAGCAACCTATGGGGAGGGCAAGAGACCCAGTACTTC.

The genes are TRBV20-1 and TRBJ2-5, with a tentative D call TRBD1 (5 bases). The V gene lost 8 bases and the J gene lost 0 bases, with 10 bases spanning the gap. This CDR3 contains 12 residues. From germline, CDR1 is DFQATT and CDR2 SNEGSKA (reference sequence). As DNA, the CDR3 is TGCAGTACACGACAGTACCAAGAGACCCAGTACTTC. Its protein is CSTRQYQETQYF.

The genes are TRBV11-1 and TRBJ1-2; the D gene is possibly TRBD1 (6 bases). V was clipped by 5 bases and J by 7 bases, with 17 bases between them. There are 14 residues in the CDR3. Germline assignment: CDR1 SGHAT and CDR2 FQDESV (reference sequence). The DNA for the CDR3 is TGTGCCAGCAGCGAAGACAGGCGAGCAGGTGGCTACACCTTC. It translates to CASSEDRRAGGYTF.

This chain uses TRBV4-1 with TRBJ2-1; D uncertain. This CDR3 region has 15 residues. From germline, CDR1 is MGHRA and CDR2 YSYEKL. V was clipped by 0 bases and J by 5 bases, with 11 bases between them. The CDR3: CASSQDSAGHNEQFF. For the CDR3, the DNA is TGCGCCAGCAGCCAAGATTCGGCAGGCCACAATGAGCAGTTCTTC.

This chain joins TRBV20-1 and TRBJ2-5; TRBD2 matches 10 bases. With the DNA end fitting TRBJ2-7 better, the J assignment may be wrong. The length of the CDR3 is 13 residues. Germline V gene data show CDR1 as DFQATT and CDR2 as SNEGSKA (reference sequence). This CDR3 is CSASATSGNEQYF. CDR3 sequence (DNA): TGCAGTGCTAGCGCCACTAGCGGGAACGAGCAGTACTTC.

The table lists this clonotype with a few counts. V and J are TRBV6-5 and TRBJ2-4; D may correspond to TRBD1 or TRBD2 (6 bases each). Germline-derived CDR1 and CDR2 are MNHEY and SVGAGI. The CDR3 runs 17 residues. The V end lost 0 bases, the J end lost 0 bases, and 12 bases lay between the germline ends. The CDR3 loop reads CASSYSRGATAKNIQYF. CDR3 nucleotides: TGTGCCAGCAGTTACTCGAGGGGGGCAACAGCCAAAAACATTCAGTACTTC.

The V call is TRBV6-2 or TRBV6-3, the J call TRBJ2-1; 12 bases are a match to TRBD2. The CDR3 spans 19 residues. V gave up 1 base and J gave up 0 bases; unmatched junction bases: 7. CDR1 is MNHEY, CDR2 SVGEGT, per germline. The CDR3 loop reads CASSYFGLAGWSSYNEQFF. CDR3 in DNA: TGTGCCAGCAGTTACTTTGGACTAGCGGGGTGGAGCTCCTACAATGAGCAGTTCTTC.

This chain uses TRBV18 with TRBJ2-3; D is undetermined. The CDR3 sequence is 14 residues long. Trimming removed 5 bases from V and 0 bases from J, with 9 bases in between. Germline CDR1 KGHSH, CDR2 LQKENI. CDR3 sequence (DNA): TGTGCCAGCTCATGGGTCGGGAGCACAGATACGCAGTATTTT. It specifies CASSWVGSTDTQYF.

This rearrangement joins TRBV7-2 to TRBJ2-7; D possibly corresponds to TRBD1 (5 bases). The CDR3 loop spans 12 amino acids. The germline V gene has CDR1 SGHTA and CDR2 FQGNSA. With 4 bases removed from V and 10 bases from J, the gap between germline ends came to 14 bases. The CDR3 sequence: CASSSLEGAQYF. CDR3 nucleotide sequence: TGTGCCAGCAGCTCCCTCGAAGGGGCCCAGTACTTC. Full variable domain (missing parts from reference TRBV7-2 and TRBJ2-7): GAGVSQSPSNKVTEKGKDVELRCDPISGHTALYWYRQSLGQGLEFLIYFQGNSAPDKSGLPSDRFSAERTGGSVSTLTIQRTQQEDSAVYLCASSSLEGAQYFGPGTRLTVT.

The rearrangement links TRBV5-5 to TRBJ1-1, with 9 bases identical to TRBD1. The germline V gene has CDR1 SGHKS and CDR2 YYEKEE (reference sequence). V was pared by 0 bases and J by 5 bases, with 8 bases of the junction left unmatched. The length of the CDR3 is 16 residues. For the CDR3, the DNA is TGTGCCAGCAGCTTGGATACAGGGGGCTTAGAGACTGAAGCTTTCTTT. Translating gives CASSLDTGGLETEAFF.

The DNA of the CDR3 is TGTGCCAGCAGCCCGAGCGGGGGGCGATACAATGAGCAGTTCTTC. This sequence encodes CASSPSGGRYNEQFF. The chain employs TRBV7-9 and TRBJ2-1, with 9 bases that match TRBD2. The germline V gene has CDR1 SEHNR and CDR2 FQNEAQ (reference sequence). The CDR3 has 15 residues. J was trimmed by 4 bases and V by 5 bases; bases with no gene match: 6.

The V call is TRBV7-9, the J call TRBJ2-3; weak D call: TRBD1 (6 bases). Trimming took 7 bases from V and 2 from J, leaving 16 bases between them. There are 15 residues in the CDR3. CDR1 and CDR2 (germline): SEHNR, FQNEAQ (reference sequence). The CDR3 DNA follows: TGTGCCAGCAAGCCGACAGGAGTTTTCACAGATACGCAGTATTTT. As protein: CASKPTGVFTDTQYF.

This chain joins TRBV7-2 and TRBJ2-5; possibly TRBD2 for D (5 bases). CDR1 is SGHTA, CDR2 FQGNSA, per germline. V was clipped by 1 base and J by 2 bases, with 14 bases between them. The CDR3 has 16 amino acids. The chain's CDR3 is CASSLGPTRGQETQYF. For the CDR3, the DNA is TGTGCCAGCAGCTTAGGCCCTACACGGGGACAAGAGACCCAGTACTTC.

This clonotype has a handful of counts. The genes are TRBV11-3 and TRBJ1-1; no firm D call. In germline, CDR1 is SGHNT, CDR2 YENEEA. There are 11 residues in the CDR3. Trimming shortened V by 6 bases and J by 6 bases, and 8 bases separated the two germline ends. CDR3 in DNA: TGTGCCAGCAGTTCCGGACCTGAAGCTTTCTTT. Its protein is CASSSGPEAFF.

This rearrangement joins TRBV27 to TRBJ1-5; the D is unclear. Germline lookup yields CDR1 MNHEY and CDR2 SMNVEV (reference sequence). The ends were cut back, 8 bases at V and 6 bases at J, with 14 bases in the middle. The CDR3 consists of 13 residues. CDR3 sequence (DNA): TGTGCCAGCCAAATCCGTGACGGTCAGCCCCAGCATTTT. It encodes CASQIRDGQPQHF.

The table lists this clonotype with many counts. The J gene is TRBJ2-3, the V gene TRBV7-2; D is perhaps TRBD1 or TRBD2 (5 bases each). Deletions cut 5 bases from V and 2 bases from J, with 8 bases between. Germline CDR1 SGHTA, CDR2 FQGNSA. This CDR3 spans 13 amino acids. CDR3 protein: CASSPGPTDTQYF. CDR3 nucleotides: TGTGCCAGCAGCCCGGGACCCACAGATACGCAGTATTTT.

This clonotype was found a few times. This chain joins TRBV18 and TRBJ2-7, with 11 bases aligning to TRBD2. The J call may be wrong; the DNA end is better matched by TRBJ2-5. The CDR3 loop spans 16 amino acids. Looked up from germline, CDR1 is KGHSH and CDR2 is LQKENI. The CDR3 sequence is CASSPDVAGGPETQYF. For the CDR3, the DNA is TGTGCCAGCTCACCCGATGTAGCGGGAGGGCCGGAGACCCAGTACTTC.

The CDR3 nucleotides are TGTGCCATCAGTGGGGGACAGGCCGGCGGTTACCAAGAGACCCAGTACTTC. It translates to CAISGGQAGGYQETQYF. The rearrangement joins TRBV10-3 to TRBJ2-5; 8 bases align to TRBD1. The CDR3 is made up of 17 amino acids. Germline V gene sequence: CDR1 ENHRY, CDR2 SYGVKD. With V trimmed by 4 bases and J by 0 bases, 10 bases remained unmatched.

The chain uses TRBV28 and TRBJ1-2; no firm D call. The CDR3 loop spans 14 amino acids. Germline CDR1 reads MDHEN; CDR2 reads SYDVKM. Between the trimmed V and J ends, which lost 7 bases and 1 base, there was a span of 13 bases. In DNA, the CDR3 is TGTGCCAGCACTGAATCCACCAGTAACTATGGCTACACCTTC. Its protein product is CASTESTSNYGYTF.

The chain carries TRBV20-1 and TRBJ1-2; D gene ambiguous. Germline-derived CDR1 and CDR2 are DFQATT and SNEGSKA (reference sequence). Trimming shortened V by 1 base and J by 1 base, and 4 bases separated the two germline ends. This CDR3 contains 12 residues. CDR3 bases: TGCAGTGCTAGAGTCGATAACTATGGCTACACCTTC. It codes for CSARVDNYGYTF.

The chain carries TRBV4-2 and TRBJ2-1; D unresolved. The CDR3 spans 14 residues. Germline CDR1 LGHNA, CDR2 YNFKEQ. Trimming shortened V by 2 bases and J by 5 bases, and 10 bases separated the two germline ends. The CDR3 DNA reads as TGTGCCAGCAGCCAATCAACTCCCGACAATGAGCAGTTCTTC. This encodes CASSQSTPDNEQFF.